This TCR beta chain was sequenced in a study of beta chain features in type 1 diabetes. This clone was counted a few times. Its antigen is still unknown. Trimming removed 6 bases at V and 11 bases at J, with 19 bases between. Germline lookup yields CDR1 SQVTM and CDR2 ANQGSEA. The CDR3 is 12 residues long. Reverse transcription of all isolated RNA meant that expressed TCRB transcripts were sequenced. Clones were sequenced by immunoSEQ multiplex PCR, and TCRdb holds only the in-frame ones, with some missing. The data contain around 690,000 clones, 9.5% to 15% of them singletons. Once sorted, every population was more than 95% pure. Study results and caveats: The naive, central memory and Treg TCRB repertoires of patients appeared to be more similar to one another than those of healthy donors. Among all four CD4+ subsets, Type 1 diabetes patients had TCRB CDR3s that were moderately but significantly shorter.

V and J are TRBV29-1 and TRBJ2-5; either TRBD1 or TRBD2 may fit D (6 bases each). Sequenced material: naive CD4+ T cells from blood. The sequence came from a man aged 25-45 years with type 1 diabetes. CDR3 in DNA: TGCAGCGTGGGCCCGGGGGCGCGTGAGCAGTACTTC. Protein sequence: CSVGPGAREQYF.